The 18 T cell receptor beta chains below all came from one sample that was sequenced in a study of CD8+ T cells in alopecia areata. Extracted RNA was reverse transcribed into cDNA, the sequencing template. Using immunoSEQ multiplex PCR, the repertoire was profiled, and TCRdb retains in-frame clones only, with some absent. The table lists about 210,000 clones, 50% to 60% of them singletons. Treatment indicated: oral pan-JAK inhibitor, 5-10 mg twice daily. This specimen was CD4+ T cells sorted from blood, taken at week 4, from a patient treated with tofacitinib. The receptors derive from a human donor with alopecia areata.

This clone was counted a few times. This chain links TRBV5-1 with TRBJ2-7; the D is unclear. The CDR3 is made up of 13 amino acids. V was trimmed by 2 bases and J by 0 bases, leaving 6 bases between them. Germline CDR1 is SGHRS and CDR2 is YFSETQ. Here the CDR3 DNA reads TGCGCCAGCAGCTTCGGTAGCTCCTACGAGCAGTACTTC. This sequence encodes CASSFGSSYEQYF.

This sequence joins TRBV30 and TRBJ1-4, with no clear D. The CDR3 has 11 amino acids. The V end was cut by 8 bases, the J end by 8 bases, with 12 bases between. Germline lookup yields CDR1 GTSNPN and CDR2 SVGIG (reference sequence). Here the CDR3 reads CARSAGEKLFF. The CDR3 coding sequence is TGTGCCCGGTCGGCGGGAGAAAAACTGTTTTTT.

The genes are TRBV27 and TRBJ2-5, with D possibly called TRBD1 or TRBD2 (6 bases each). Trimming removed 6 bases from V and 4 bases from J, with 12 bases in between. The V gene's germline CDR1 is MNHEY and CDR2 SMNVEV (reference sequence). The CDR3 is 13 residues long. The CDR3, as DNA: TGTGCCAGCAGGCGCAGGGGAGGAGAGACCCAGTACTTC. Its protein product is CASRRRGGETQYF.

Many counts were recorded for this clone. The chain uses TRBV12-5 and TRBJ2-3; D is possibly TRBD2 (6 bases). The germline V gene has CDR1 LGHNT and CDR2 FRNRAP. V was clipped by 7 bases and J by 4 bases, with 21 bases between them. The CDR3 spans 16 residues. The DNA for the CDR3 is TGTGCTAGTGCCATGGGACTCCTCGGCTGGGCAGATACGCAGTATTTT. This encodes CASAMGLLGWADTQYF.

The CDR3: CASSSGIQLNTEAFF. DNA for the CDR3: TGTGCCAGCAGTTCAGGGATTCAGCTGAACACTGAAGCTTTCTTT. V usage is TRBV25-1 and J usage is TRBJ1-1, with TRBD1 as a possible D gene (5 bases). CDR1 and CDR2 (germline): MGHDK, SYGVNS. Trimming stripped 5 bases from V and 0 bases from J, with 13 bases between. The CDR3 runs to 15 residues. Full variable domain (outside the CDR3, taken from reference TRBV25-1 and TRBJ1-1): EADIYQTPRYLVIGTGKKITLECSQTMGHDKMYWYQQDPGMELHLIHYSYGVNSTEKGDLSSESTVSRIRTEHFPLTLESARPSHTSQYLCASSSGIQLNTEAFFGQGTRLTVV.

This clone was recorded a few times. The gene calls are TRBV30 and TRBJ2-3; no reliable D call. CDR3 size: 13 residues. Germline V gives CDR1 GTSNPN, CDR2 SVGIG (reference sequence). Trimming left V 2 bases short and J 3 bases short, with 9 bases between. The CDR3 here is CAWSLTQTDTQYF. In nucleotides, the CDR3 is TGTGCCTGGAGTCTAACCCAAACAGATACGCAGTATTTT.

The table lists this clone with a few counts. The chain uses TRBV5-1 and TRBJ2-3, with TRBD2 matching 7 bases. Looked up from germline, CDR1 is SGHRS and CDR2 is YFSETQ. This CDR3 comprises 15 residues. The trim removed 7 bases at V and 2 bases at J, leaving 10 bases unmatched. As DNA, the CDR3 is TGCGCCAGCGGGAGGGAAGTACGTGACACAGATACGCAGTATTTT. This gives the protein CASGREVRDTDTQYF.

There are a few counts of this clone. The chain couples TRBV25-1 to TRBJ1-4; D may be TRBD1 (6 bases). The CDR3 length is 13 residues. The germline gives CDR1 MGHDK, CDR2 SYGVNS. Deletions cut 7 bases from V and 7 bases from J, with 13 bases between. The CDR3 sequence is CASTISGVEKLFF. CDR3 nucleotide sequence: TGTGCCAGCACAATATCAGGGGTTGAAAAACTGTTTTTT.

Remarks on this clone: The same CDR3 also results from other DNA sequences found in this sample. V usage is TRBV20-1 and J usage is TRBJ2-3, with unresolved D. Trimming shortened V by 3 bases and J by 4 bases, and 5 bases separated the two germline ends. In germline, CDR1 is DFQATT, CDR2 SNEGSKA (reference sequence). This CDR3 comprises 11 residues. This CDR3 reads CSARSPDTQYF. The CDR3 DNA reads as TGCAGTGCTAGGTCTCCAGATACGCAGTATTTT.

The CDR3 protein is CSATGAEETQYF. The CDR3 nucleotides are TGCAGCGCCACAGGGGCTGAAGAGACCCAGTACTTC. The chain uses TRBV29-1 and TRBJ2-5; 7 bases fit TRBD1. Germline V gene data show CDR1 as SQVTM and CDR2 as ANQGSEA. The CDR3 length is 12 residues. The trim removed 7 bases at V and 3 bases at J, leaving 5 bases unmatched. The variable domain in full, with the rest retrieved from reference TRBV29-1 and TRBJ2-5, is SAVISQKPSRDICQRGTSLTIQCQVDSQVTMMFWYRQQPGQSLTLIATANQGSEATYESGFVIDKFPISRPNLTFSTLTVSNMSPEDSSIYLCSATGAEETQYFGPGTRLLVL.

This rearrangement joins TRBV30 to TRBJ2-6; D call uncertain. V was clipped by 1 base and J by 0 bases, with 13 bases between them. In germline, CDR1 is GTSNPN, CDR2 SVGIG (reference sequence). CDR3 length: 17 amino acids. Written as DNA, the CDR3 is TGTGCCTGGAGTGGACAAGAGAACCTCTCTGGGGCCAACGTCCTGACTTTC. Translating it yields CAWSGQENLSGANVLTF.

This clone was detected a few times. In DNA form, the CDR3 reads TGCAGCGTTGTGCCCCAGGGACGAGATACGCAGTATTTT. Translation gives CSVVPQGRDTQYF. The rearrangement joins TRBV29-1 to TRBJ2-3; D tentatively fits TRBD1 or TRBD2 (5 bases each). The CDR3 extends over 13 amino acids. With 4 bases removed from V and 5 bases from J, the gap between germline ends came to 13 bases. CDR1 and CDR2 from the germline V gene are SQVTM and ANQGSEA.

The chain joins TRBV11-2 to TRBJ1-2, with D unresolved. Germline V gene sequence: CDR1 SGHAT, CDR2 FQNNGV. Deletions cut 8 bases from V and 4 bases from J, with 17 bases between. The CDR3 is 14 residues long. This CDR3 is CASGSLAGIYGYTF. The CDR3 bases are TGTGCCAGCGGATCCCTGGCGGGGATCTATGGCTACACCTTC.

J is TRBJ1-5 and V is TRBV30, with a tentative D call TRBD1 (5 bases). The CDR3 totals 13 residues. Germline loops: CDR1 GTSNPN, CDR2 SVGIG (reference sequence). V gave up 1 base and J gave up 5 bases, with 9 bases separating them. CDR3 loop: CAWSGQGHQPQHF. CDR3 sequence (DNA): TGTGCCTGGAGTGGGCAGGGACATCAGCCCCAGCATTTT.

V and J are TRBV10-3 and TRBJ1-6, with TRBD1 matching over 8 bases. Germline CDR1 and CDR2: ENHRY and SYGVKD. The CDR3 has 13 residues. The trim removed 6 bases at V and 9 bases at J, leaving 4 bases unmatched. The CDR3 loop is CAIRTGDGSPLHF. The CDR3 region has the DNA TGTGCCATCAGGACAGGGGACGGTTCACCCCTCCACTTT.

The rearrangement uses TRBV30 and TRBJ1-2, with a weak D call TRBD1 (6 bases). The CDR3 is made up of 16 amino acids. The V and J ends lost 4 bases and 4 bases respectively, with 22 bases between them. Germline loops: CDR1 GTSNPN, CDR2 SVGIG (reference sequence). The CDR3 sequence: CAWTREARGLVYGYTF. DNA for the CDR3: TGTGCCTGGACCAGGGAGGCCAGGGGTTTGGTCTATGGCTACACCTTC.

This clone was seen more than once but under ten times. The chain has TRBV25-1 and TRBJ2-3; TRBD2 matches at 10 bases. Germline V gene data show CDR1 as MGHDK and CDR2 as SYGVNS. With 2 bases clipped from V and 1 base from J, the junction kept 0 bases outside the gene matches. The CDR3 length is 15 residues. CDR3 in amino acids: CASSELAGGTDTQYF. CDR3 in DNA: TGTGCCAGCAGTGAACTAGCGGGGGGCACAGATACGCAGTATTTT. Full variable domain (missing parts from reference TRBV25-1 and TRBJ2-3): EADIYQTPRYLVIGTGKKITLECSQTMGHDKMYWYQQDPGMELHLIHYSYGVNSTEKGDLSSESTVSRIRTEHFPLTLESARPSHTSQYLCASSELAGGTDTQYFGPGTRLTVL.

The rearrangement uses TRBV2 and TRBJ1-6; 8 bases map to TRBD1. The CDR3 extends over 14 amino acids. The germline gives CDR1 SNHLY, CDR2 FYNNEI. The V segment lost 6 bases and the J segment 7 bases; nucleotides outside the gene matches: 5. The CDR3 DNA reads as TGTGCCAGCAGGGAGACAGGGGCCAATTCACCCCTCCACTTT. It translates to CASRETGANSPLHF.